This TCR beta chain was sequenced during a study of blood T cell repertoires in COVID-19. Study in general: The cDNA or gDNA used as material had been derived from T cells, B-cell-depleted T cells, or PBMCs.

The V end lost 5 bases, the J end lost 6 bases, and 3 bases lay between the germline ends. The CDR3 has 10 residues. Germline CDR1 is SEHNR and CDR2 is FQNEAQ (reference sequence). Per the study methods: Amplifying reference gene primers gave estimates of nucleated cell counts. Profiled with immunoSEQ multiplex PCR; TCRdb holds only in-frame clones, not every one. The V and J calls and clone size come from that table; D and trimming were worked out from the DNA. The sample has more than 200,000 clones, 70% to 90% seen once. The specimen sequenced was PBMCs or T cells enriched from blood (not recorded which). This TCR was sampled from a man aged 25 to 40 who had recovered from COVID-19. V and J are TRBV7-9 and TRBJ2-3; the D is unclear. CDR3 nucleotide sequence: TGTGCCAGCAGCCCTGATACGCAGTATTTT. As protein: CASSPDTQYF.